These 10 T cell receptor beta chains share one sample of origin, sequenced in a study of T cells in pancreatic ductal adenocarcinoma. Libraries were prepared by immunoSEQ multiplex PCR; TCRdb keeps only in-frame clonotypes and omits some of them. The repertoire holds under 5,000 clones, with around four fifths as singletons. Surgery without prior neoadjuvant therapy was the treatment of the selected pancreatic ductal adenocarcinoma patients. Sequenced material: pancreatic tumor tissue. The receptors originated from a human donor with pancreatic ductal adenocarcinoma. The donor label of this sample is uncertain.

The CDR3, as DNA: TGTGCCACCAGCAGAGATGTTAGACTAGCAGTCTACAATGAGCAGTTCTTC. As protein: CATSRDVRLAVYNEQFF. The genes are TRBV15 and TRBJ2-1; TRBD2 aligns across 7 bases. Germline loops: CDR1 LNHNV, CDR2 YYDKDF (reference sequence). J gave up 3 bases and V 0 bases, and 8 bases lay outside the gene matches. This CDR3 region has 17 residues.

The chain links TRBV14 to TRBJ2-1; D unresolved. The germline V gene has CDR1 SGHDN and CDR2 FVKESK. This CDR3 has 14 residues. Trimming removed 3 bases from V and 4 bases from J, with 10 bases in between. This chain's CDR3 is CASSQPGPYNEQFF. The DNA for the CDR3 is TGTGCCAGCAGCCAGCCCGGCCCTTACAATGAGCAGTTCTTC.

The chain recombines TRBV2 with TRBJ1-3, with D maybe TRBD1 (5 bases). This CDR3 is built from 14 residues. Germline-derived CDR1 and CDR2 are SNHLY and FYNNEI. V was clipped by 7 bases and J by 8 bases, with 18 bases between them. CDR3 residues: CASTVGGGSYTIYF. CDR3 nucleotide sequence: TGTGCCAGCACTGTGGGGGGTGGCTCCTACACCATATATTTT.

V is TRBV19 and J is TRBJ1-2; D is ambiguous. CDR3 length equals 13 residues. V lost 8 bases, J lost 0 bases, and 10 bases lay in between. Germline lookup yields CDR1 LNHDA and CDR2 SQIVND (reference sequence). The CDR3, as DNA: TGTGCCAGTCAGCGGGCCGCTAACTATGGCTACACCTTC. Amino acid sequence: CASQRAANYGYTF. Together with reference TRBV19 and TRBJ1-2, the CDR3 gives the full variable domain: DGGITQSPKYLFRKEGQNVTLSCEQNLNHDAMYWYRQDPGQGLRLIYYSQIVNDFQKGDIAEGYSVSREKKESFPLTVTSAQKNPTAFYLCASQRAANYGYTFGSGTRLTVV.

By sample fraction, this clone is large. In DNA form, the CDR3 reads TGTGCCATCAGTGAGTCGATGGACAGAGATGAGCAGTACTTC. Translated, it gives CAISESMDRDEQYF. The V gene is TRBV10-3, the J gene TRBJ2-7; TRBD1 might be the D (6 bases). The CDR3 is 14 amino acids. Germline CDR1 and CDR2: ENHRY and SYGVKD. Trimming removed 0 bases at V and 7 bases at J, with 13 bases between.

This clone came up a few times. The chain employs TRBV10-2 and TRBJ1-1, with TRBD1 matching 8 bases. V was clipped by 8 bases and J by 5 bases; unmatched bases: 4. The CDR3 is 12 amino acids. Germline loops: CDR1 WSHSY, CDR2 SAAADI. CDR3 in amino acids: CASGGQVTEAFF. The CDR3 region has the DNA TGCGCCAGCGGGGGACAGGTTACTGAAGCTTTCTTT.

This clone was counted a single time. As DNA, the CDR3 is TGCGCCAGCAGCTTGTGGGCAACCGACTCTGGAAACACCATATATTTT. It specifies CASSLWATDSGNTIYF. The V gene is TRBV5-1, the J gene TRBJ1-3; no definite D call. Trimming cost V 1 base and J 0 bases, with 11 bases left between them. CDR1 and CDR2 from the germline V gene are SGHRS and YFSETQ. This CDR3 has 16 amino acids. The whole variable domain, filled in from reference TRBV5-1 and TRBJ1-3, reads KAGVTQTPRYLIKTRGQQVTLSCSPISGHRSVSWYQQTPGQGLQFLFEYFSETQRNKGNFPGRFSGRQFSNSRSEMNVSTLELGDSALYLCASSLWATDSGNTIYFGEGSWLTVV.

The CDR3 is CASSWDRGILGYGYTF. The CDR3 DNA is TGTGCCAGCAGCTGGGACAGGGGGATTCTAGGCTATGGCTACACCTTC. The rearrangement joins TRBV7-9 to TRBJ1-2; 11 nucleotides match TRBD1. Trimming took 4 bases from V and 4 from J; bases not matched to a gene: 8. CDR1 is SEHNR, CDR2 FQNEAQ, per germline (reference sequence). This CDR3 comprises 16 residues.

The chain links TRBV5-1 to TRBJ1-3; possible D gene TRBD1, 5 bases. Trimming cost V 3 bases and J 13 bases, with 14 bases left between them. CDR1 is SGHRS and CDR2 is YFSETQ in the germline V gene. The CDR3 length is 12 residues. CDR3 coding DNA: TGCGCCAGCAGCTCGCCGACAGAGCAAATATATTTT. It is translated as CASSSPTEQIYF.

This clone was picked up a small number of times. The genes are TRBV19 and TRBJ2-7; TRBD1 is a possible D gene (6 bases). Trimming took off 4 bases at V and 5 bases at J, with 15 bases between the two ends. The CDR3 length is 14 residues. Germline CDR1 reads LNHDA; CDR2 reads SQIVND (reference sequence). CDR3 in DNA: TGTGCCAGTAGTACTCCTCCGGGACAAGACGAGCAGTACTTC. This encodes CASSTPPGQDEQYF.